This T cell receptor (beta chain) emerged from a study of cytomegalovirus exposure and HLA in healthy donors (dated by TCRdb to the late 2010s). Notes on the research overall: An earlier analysis of approximately 640 of the donors reported approximately 300 Gb of sequence data and 120 million or so unique TCR beta sequences from 190 million or so T cells. An early release that covered some 640 HLA-typed donors contained about 300 gigabases of sequencing data and tens of millions of unique TCR sequences. Of the roughly 430 genotyped donors, approximately 83% fell in the genetic ancestry cluster associated with self-reported Caucasian donors. The aim of the study was to test whether cataloging public T cell receptors could identify signatures of past pathogen exposure. Using immunosequencing, the study profiled T cell repertoires from some 670 subjects and related those repertoires to cytomegalovirus serostatus. In addition to the first cohort of roughly 670 subjects, a separate validation cohort of some 120 different subjects was used. High-throughput TCR immunosequencing, statistical association of individual TCRs with disease status, and machine learning were combined to predict cytomegalovirus infection status. A later analysis re-examined previously published TCR beta repertoires from more than 550 donors and added high-resolution HLA genotyping to investigate patterns of TCR occurrence. Rather than using new phenotypic data, the later analysis identified candidate immune exposures from TCR beta sequences and from how often those sequences occurred across donors. To decide whether each TCR beta V gene segment behaved as functional or pseudogenic, an earlier analysis of several hundred of the donors relied on high-throughput TCR beta sequencing. Donor age, sex, ethnicity and CMV serostatus were compiled together with the repertoire data. In a later genetic analysis, genome-wide SNP genotypes for about three fifths of the roughly 670 donors were used, and that subset was treated as a discovery cohort. All discovery cohort repertoires had been generated using a single sequencing platform. Class I and class II HLA loci were covered by the typing at four-digit resolution. The number of typed donors differed by locus: roughly 629-630 for A, B, C, DRB1 and DQB1; 500 to 550 for DQA1; fewer than 610 for DPA1; and roughly 470 for DPB1. About five DR-DQ haplotypes were treated as single units for association and clustering because of strong linkage in the cohort. Across some 400 genotyped donors of the cohort, an average of roughly 230,000 unique TCR beta nucleotide sequences per donor were sequenced, and 15% to 20% of those sequences were non-productive. What the study reported, not specific to this receptor: In a later analysis, most CMV-associated TCR beta chains were found to appear HLA-restricted, with HLA associations seemingly driven largely by CMV exposure. According to a later genetic analysis, donors in an Asian-associated ancestry cluster had fewer N-insertions in productive TCRs than the approximately 670-donor mean. V-gene and J-gene trimming of TCR beta chains was associated with a missense DCLRE1C variant in a later genetic analysis, and the association was replicated in an independent cohort. At a false discovery rate of 0.05, a later analysis linked roughly 17,000 TCR beta sequences to specific HLA alleles. According to a later analysis, parvovirus B19, influenza, CMV and Epstein-Barr virus appeared linked to several top co-occurrence clusters. A cluster of highly shared sequence variants was judged likely to represent a technical artifact of the sequencing pipeline. Some 15 rarely observed V segments, including chromosome 9 orphons, were excluded from the earlier analysis of approximately 500 of the donors because counts were too low. Because HLA typing was missing for some donors at each locus, association tests included only the typed subset. Only TCR beta chains were sequenced in this cohort, and the absence of alpha or paired-chain data limited detectable features. Broadly in line with IMGT annotations, most TCR beta V segments showed up in productive rearrangements about 87% or about 30% of the time in an earlier analysis of several hundred of the donors. In vitro tests confirmed that a few of the cytomegalovirus-associated TCR beta chains recognize cytomegalovirus antigens. A further reported finding was that TCR beta sequences accurately predicted the HLA-A and HLA-B alleles for most subjects in the first cohort. Some IMGT-functional V segments, including TRBV6-2 and TRBV6-3, could not be told apart with the 87-base-pair reads, so those segments were excluded. A total of fewer than 200 TCR beta chains were listed by the study as associated with cytomegalovirus. Linkage disequilibrium might explain the correlated functional status among segregating V segments, but an unknown experimental factor could not be ruled out. When HLA alleles, especially DR and DQ, strongly co-occurred, TCR associations were difficult to assign to individual alleles. For the cohort, immune exposure information was limited to CMV serostatus. In both the original and validation cohorts, the classifier was reported to diagnose cytomegalovirus status with high specificity and sensitivity. Sequencing depth was assumed to be roughly uniform across donors in the presence/absence analyses, though that assumption may not hold. In a later analysis, HLA-associated TCR beta chains showed more clonal expansion and lower generation probabilities than non-associated chains that were equally common. Most TCR sequences were observed very rarely across donors, whereas some public TCRs were present in many individuals. The authors suggested that the approach could potentially be extended to other disease states and immunological phenotypes. In a later analysis, TCR association rates were found to vary across HLA loci, with the most associated TCRs seen for DRB1 alleles and the fewest for HLA-C alleles.

Including cysteine and phenylalanine, the CDR3 has 15 amino acids. Only CDR3 DNA is held: 45 bases, read in frame from base 1. The trim is 3 bases for V and 6 bases for J, with a gap of 20 bases between the germline ends. The germline V gene (reference sequence) specifies GTSNPN as CDR1 and SVGIG as CDR2. Library generation was performed with the immunoSEQ multiplex PCR assay. The multiplex PCR relied on a mix of 60 forward primers for TCR Vbeta segments and 13 reverse primers for TCR Jbeta segments. Amplification of the CDR3 region of rearranged TCR beta genes was performed with a multiplex PCR assay on genomic DNA. The Illumina HiSeq System was used to sequence the amplified TCR beta libraries as 87-base-pair reads. The study's processing was this. In a later analysis, tens of millions of unique TCR beta chains were counted across the roughly 610 repertoires, and roughly 11 million of these chains were shared by at least two donors. Raw reads were error-corrected and collapsed into unique sequences with a nearest-neighbor algorithm that merged closely related sequences to remove PCR and sequencing errors. CDR3 sequences were aligned to IMGT reference sequences to assign V, D and J gene segments. For a sequence to be retained, a match of at least six nucleotides was required to both a V gene segment and a J gene segment. Rearrangements were called productive when the CDR3 lacked stop codons and stayed in frame with V and J; all others were non-productive. Following IMGT convention, CDR3 was defined as the stretch from the second conserved V-encoded cysteine up to the conserved J-encoded phenylalanine. The earlier analysis of about 610 of the donors excluded any sequence lacking an unambiguous match to a single V gene segment. In an earlier analysis of approximately 590 of the donors, a V segment was called functional when productive rearrangements were above 56.7%, and segregating when the standard deviation between donors exceeded 5%. To diagnose cytomegalovirus status from the catalog of TCR beta chain sequences, a statistical classification framework was built. A later analysis assigned V and J genes by comparing TCR nucleotide sequences with IMGT/GENE-DB human TR gene sequences. The TCRdist pipeline was used in a later analysis to assign CDR3 sequences and most-parsimonious VDJ recombination scenarios. In a later analysis, every TCR beta chain was defined by the combination of its CDR3 amino acid sequence and its V-gene family, and reads without a unique V-gene family were dropped. To address suspected cross-contamination and a sequencing artifact, a later analysis removed over 500 highly shared, low-generation-probability nucleotide sequences. For each public chain, a later analysis derived a clonal expansion index from normalized ranks of inferred template counts within each repertoire. Generation probabilities in a later analysis came from a VDJ recombination model fitted to out-of-frame rearrangements, and those results were checked against IGoR. Hypergeometric tests were used in a later analysis to score TCR-TCR, TCR-HLA and TCR-CMV co-occurrence, with a repertoire-size bias correction applied to the TCR pairs. A later analysis estimated false discovery rates by permuting HLA or CMV assignments 20 times. A later analysis grouped co-occurring TCRs with DBSCAN, adding TCRdist sequence similarity when clustering within HLA-allele-positive subsets. Repertoires with fewer than 30,000 or more than 120,000 public chains were left out of co-occurrence clustering, as were about five repertoires with anomalous nucleotide sharing. This is the immuneACCESS table as TCRdb keeps it, with only in-frame sequences that have V and J called. A part of the clones is gone; compared with another copy, unresolved V genes explain less than half, and the rest is unexplained. V, J and clone size are those of that table, while D and trimming were read from the DNA. The record for this sample contains 120,000 to 150,000 clones. Around 1.5% of the sample lies in the top ten.

As for this clone: Its antigen remains unidentified.

The cohort comprised approximately 700 healthy bone marrow donors. At the time of sampling, every cohort member was nominally healthy, though immune exposures that went unrecorded were likely present. The donor was CMV seronegative and was included in the group of 352 seronegative cohort members. A peripheral blood sample was provided by each donor, and peripheral blood mononuclear cells were used for TCR beta sequencing. The Qiagen DNeasy Blood Extraction Kit was used to extract genomic DNA from the blood cell samples. Here the chain combines TRBV30 and TRBJ1-2; there is no confident call for the D gene. Input material: PBMCs. This clonotype was sampled from a woman aged 50 to 60 in good health and CMV-seronegative. The sequence in DNA is TGTGCCTGGAGCGCCACCACAGCGGGCGAGGATGGCTACACCTTC. It codes for CAWSATTAGEDGYTF.